The subject of this entry is one TCR beta chain. Trimming removed 5 bases at V and 6 bases at J, with 11 bases between. This CDR3 is built from 12 residues. CDR1 and CDR2 (germline): DFQATT, SNEGSKA (reference sequence). This entry belongs to a study of blood T cells in healthy people across ages. Alongside a J-beta primer mix, a sample-barcoded 5' primer served in a second PCR lasting about 7 to 12 cycles. TCRdb re-analysed the 5' RACE reads in MiXCR, keeping a single row per CDR3 protein. The profile shows hundreds of thousands of distinct CDR3 sequences, about 26% of them singletons. This sample also appeared in a second study, on T cells of mothers and their children.

The origin of this receptor is a boy between 5 and 17 years old in good health. V is TRBV20-1 and J is TRBJ2-1, with TRBD2 as a possible D gene (5 bases). Sequencing was done on a sample of blood. CDR3 sequence (DNA): TGCAGTGCTGCCCGACTAACCAATGAGCAGTTCTTC. This codes for CSAARLTNEQFF.